Listed below are T cell receptor beta chains from one sample, sequenced in a study of CD8+CD57+ T cells in acquired aplastic anemia. TCRdb redid the calling of the reads with MiXCR, one entry per CDR3 protein. Among about 190,000 distinct CDR3 sequences listed, about 53% were seen once. Specimen: sorted CD4+, CD8+, or CD8+CD57+ T cells (not recorded which) from PBMCs. These TCRs come from a human donor in good health, serving as a control. Each CDR3 is given with its conserved first and last residue. D genes are given only for firm matches. The size field is filled for only some rows; it gives once, few, many or a size class.

cdr3_aa cdr3_nt v_call clone_size d_call j_call
CASSTVVALDTEAFF TGTGCCAGTAGTACCGTCGTAGCGCTCGACACTGAAGCTTTCTTT TRBV19 NA NA TRBJ1-1
CSARDPPDKGNTEAFF TGCAGTGCTAGAGACCCGCCGGATAAAGGGAACACTGAAGCTTTCTTT TRBV20-1 many NA TRBJ1-1
CASRGGTSESTDTQYF TGTGCCAGCAGGGGAGGGACTAGCGAGTCGACAGATACGCAGTATTTT TRBV2 few TRBD2 TRBJ2-3
CSAAGPFSYEQYF TGCAGTGCCGCAGGTCCCTTCTCCTACGAGCAGTACTTC TRBV20-1 NA NA TRBJ2-7
CSARTDRRNTEAFF TGCAGTGCTAGAACTGACAGGAGGAACACTGAAGCTTTCTTT TRBV20-1 NA NA TRBJ1-1
CASSIEGSRSGNTIYF TGTGCCAGTAGTATAGAGGGCAGTCGCTCTGGAAACACCATATATTTT TRBV19 once NA TRBJ1-3
CASSLAGQGPYEQYF TGTGCCAGCAGCTTAGCGGGACAGGGGCCCTACGAGCAGTACTTC TRBV7-2 many TRBD1 TRBJ2-7
CASSEFRGVGTGELFF TGTGCCAGCAGTGAATTTAGGGGAGTGGGGACCGGGGAGCTGTTTTTT TRBV10-3 NA NA TRBJ2-2
CASSWGGLAGRNEQFF TGCGCCAGCAGCTGGGGGGGACTAGCGGGGCGCAATGAGCAGTTCTTC TRBV5-1 many TRBD2 TRBJ2-1
CASGDGTQGETQYF TGTGCCAGCGGTGATGGAACTCAAGGAGAGACCCAGTACTTC TRBV2 few NA TRBJ2-5
CAWAKQGANEQYF TGTGCCTGGGCAAAACAGGGGGCGAACGAGCAGTACTTC TRBV30 many TRBD1 TRBJ2-7
CASSPQRGQETQYF TGTGCCAGCAGCCCCCAGCGGGGTCAAGAGACCCAGTACTTC TRBV7-2 NA TRBD2 TRBJ2-5
CATSEFTDTQYF TGTGCCACCAGTGAGTTCACAGATACGCAGTATTTT TRBV24-1 many NA TRBJ2-3
CASSLRTGADNEQFF TGCGCCAGCAGCTTAAGGACAGGGGCTGACAATGAGCAGTTCTTC TRBV5-1 few TRBD1 TRBJ2-1
CASTPEVGGNTIYF TGTGCCAGCACTCCAGAGGTCGGTGGAAACACCATATATTTT TRBV12-3/TRBV12-4 once NA TRBJ1-3
CSARAQGRETQYF TGCAGTGCACGGGCCCAAGGACGGGAGACCCAGTACTTC TRBV20-1 NA NA TRBJ2-5
CASRKTGRSEQYF TGTGCCAGCAGGAAAACAGGGAGGAGCGAGCAGTACTTC TRBV6-2/TRBV6-3 few NA TRBJ2-7
CASSFRRVVRDSPLHF TGTGCCAGCAGTTTCCGCCGGGTGGTACGCGATTCACCCCTCCACTTT TRBV12-3/TRBV12-4 many NA TRBJ1-6
CASKMTGGAYEQYF TGTGCCAGCAAAATGACAGGGGGCGCCTACGAGCAGTACTTC TRBV6-5 many TRBD1 TRBJ2-7
CASRHGQGRSGANVLTF TGTGCCAGCAGACATGGACAGGGAAGATCTGGGGCCAACGTCCTGACTTTC TRBV12-3/TRBV12-4 many TRBD1 TRBJ2-6
CASSQDVLVAGGLDTGELFF TGTGCCAGCAGCCAAGACGTTCTAGTAGCGGGGGGTTTGGACACCGGGGAGCTGTTTTTT TRBV4-2 many TRBD2 TRBJ2-2
CASSFTGASEAFF TGTGCCAGCAGCTTCACAGGGGCTAGTGAAGCTTTCTTT TRBV11-2 NA TRBD1 TRBJ1-1
CASSLRWPAGGLHEQYF TGTGCCAGCAGCTTAAGGTGGCCGGCGGGGGGCCTTCACGAGCAGTACTTC TRBV7-2 NA TRBD2 TRBJ2-7
CAGGTGSGNTIYF TGTGCCGGAGGGACAGGCTCTGGAAACACCATATATTTT TRBV19 NA TRBD1 TRBJ1-3
CASSLRAAYSNTEAFF TGTGCCAGCAGCTTAAGGGCAGCTTACTCGAACACTGAAGCTTTCTTT TRBV7-2 NA NA TRBJ1-1
CSARRGAGLWEQYF TGCAGTGCTAGACGTGGGGCAGGGCTGTGGGAGCAGTACTTC TRBV20-1 NA NA TRBJ2-7
CASRPRGVHDDYTF TGTGCCAGCAGGCCTCGAGGTGTCCATGATGACTACACCTTC TRBV3-1 many NA TRBJ1-2